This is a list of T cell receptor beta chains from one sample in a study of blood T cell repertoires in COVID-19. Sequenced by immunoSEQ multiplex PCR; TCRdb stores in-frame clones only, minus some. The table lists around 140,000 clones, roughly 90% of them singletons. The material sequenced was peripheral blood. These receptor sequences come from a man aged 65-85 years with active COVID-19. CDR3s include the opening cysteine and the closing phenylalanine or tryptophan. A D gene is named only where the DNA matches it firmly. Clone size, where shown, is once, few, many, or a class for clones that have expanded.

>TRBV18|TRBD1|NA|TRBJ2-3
TGTGCCAGCTCACCACACCAGGGGGCAGATACGCAGTATTTT
CASSPHQGADTQYF
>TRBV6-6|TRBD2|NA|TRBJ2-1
TGTGCCAGCACTGCCGGGACTAGTGACGCGGATGAGCAGTTCTTC
CASTAGTSDADEQFF
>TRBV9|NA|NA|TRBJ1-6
TGTGCCAGCAGCGCACAGGGAGGGTATTTCTCACCCCTCCACTTT
CASSAQGGYFSPLHF
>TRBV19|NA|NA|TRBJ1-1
TGTGCCACCCTCGAATATGACAGCTGGGGTGTTGAAGCTTTCTTT
CATLEYDSWGVEAFF
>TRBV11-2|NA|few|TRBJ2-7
TGTGCCAGCAGCCCCCGGACTATAAAACACGACTACGAGCAGTACTTC
CASSPRTIKHDYEQYF
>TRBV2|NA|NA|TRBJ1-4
TGTGCCAGCAGTTACTTGGCAACTAATGAAAAACTGTTTTTT
CASSYLATNEKLFF
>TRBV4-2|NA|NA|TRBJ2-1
TGTGCCAGCAGCCAAGAGGGGGTAGCGGTGCCCGGTGAGCAGTTCTTC
CASSQEGVAVPGEQFF
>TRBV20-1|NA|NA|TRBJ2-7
TGCAGTGCAAAGGACAGTTACGAGCAGTACTTC
CSAKDSYEQYF
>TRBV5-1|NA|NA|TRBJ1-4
TGCGCCAAAAACGGGAGAGGGTATGAAAAACTGTTTTTT
CAKNGRGYEKLFF
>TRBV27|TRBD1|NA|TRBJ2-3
TGTGCCAGCAGTATTCTGACAGGGATTGCAGATACGCAGTATTTT
CASSILTGIADTQYF
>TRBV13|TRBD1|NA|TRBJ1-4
TGTGCCAGCAGCTTAGGCCCGACAGGGGGAGAGGAAAAACTGTTTTTT
CASSLGPTGGEEKLFF
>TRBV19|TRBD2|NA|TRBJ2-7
TGTGCCAGTAGCTCTACTAGCGCTAATCCCTACGAGCAGTACTTC
CASSSTSANPYEQYF
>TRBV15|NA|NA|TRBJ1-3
TGTGCCACCAGCAGAGGAGTCTCTGGAAACACCATATATTTT
CATSRGVSGNTIYF
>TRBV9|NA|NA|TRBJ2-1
TGTGCCAGCAGTCGCCTAGCGTTTACCAATGAGCAGTTCTTC
CASSRLAFTNEQFF
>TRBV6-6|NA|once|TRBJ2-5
TGTGCCAGCAGACCAACTAGGTCCGGGGAGACCCAGTACTTC
CASRPTRSGETQYF
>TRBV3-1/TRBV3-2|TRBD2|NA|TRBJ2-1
TGTGCCAGCAGTTTAGGGCTAGCGGGCAGTAATGAGCAGTTCTTC
CASSLGLAGSNEQFF
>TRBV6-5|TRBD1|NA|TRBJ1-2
TGTGCCAGCAACGGACAGGGGCACGGCTACACCTTC
CASNGQGHGYTF
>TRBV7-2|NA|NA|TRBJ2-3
TGTGCCAGCAGCTTAGGTGGGTTAGGGAGCGCAGATACGCAGTATTTT
CASSLGGLGSADTQYF
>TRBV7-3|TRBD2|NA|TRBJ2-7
TGTGCCAGCAGCAGGACTAGCGGGTTAACCTACGAGCAGTACTTC
CASSRTSGLTYEQYF
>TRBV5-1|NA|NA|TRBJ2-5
TGCGCCAGCAGCTTGGTTTCAGGGATCAAAGAGACCCAGTACTTC
CASSLVSGIKETQYF
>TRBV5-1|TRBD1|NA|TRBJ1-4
TGCGCCAGCAGCTTGGCTACAGGGGGCGGAGAAAAACTGTTTTTT
CASSLATGGGEKLFF
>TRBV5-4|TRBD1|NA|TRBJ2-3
TGTGCCAGCTCACCAGGGGGACGGGGCACAGATACGCAGTATTTT
CASSPGGRGTDTQYF
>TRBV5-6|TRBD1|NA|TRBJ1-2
TGTGCCAGCAGCCGTGACAGGGGCTATGGCTACACCTTC
CASSRDRGYGYTF
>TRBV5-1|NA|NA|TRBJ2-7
TGCGCCAGCAGCTTGGCCGCGATCGGTGATCGGTACTTC
CASSLAAIGDRYF